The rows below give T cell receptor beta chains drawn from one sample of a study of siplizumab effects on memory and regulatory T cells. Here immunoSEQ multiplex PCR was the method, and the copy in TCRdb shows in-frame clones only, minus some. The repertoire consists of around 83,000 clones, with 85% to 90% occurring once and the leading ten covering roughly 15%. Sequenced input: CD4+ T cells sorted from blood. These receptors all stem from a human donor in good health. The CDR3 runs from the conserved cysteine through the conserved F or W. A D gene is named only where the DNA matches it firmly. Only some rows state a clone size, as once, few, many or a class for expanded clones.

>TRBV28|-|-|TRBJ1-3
CASRFRGISGNTIYF
TGTGCCAGCAGGTTCCGAGGCATCTCTGGAAACACCATATATTTT
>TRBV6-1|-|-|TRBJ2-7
CAAGAASYEQYF
TGTGCCGCCGGGGCGGCCTCCTACGAGCAGTACTTC
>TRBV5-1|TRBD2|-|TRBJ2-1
CASSLAKREGDEQFF
TGCGCCAGCAGCTTGGCCAAGCGGGAGGGCGATGAGCAGTTCTTC
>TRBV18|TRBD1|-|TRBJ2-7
CASSPKSGTAFSYEQYF
TGTGCCAGCTCGCCCAAAAGTGGGACAGCATTCTCCTACGAGCAGTACTTC
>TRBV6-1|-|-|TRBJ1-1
CASYSLRRAEAFF
TGTGCCAGCTATAGCCTACGTAGAGCTGAAGCTTTCTTT
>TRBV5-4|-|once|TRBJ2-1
CASSLSVVGNEQFF
TGTGCCAGCAGCTTGTCAGTTGTCGGCAATGAGCAGTTCTTC
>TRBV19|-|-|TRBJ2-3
CASSIPGLEADTQYF
TGTGCCAGTAGTATTCCGGGACTGGAGGCAGATACGCAGTATTTT
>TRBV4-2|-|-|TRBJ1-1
CASSQENTEAFF
TGTGCCAGCAGCCAAGAGAACACTGAAGCTTTCTTT
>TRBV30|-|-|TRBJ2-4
CACTTVAKNIQYF
TGTGCCTGTACAACGGTAGCCAAAAACATTCAGTACTTC
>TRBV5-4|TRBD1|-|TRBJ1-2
CASSLFVGQEVGGYTF
TGTGCCAGCAGCCTTTTTGTCGGACAGGAGGTGGGAGGCTACACCTTC
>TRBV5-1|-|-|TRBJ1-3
CASSEIGGYSGNTIYF
TGCGCCAGCAGTGAAATTGGCGGGTACTCTGGAAACACCATATATTTT
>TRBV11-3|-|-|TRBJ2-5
CASSLTSRGTQYF
TGTGCCAGCAGCTTAACTAGCAGGGGGACCCAGTACTTC
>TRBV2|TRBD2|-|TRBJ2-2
CASNRGRGDTGELFF
TGTGCCAGCAACCGCGGGAGGGGGGACACCGGGGAGCTGTTTTTT
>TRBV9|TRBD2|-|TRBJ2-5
CASSVGVGRADETQYF
TGTGCCAGCAGCGTAGGGGTCGGGAGGGCCGATGAGACCCAGTACTTC
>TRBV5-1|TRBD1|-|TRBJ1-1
CASRLADRVRAKNTEAFF
TGCGCCAGCAGACTCGCTGACAGGGTCAGGGCTAAGAACACTGAAGCTTTCTTT
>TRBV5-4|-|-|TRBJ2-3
CASRVGLGTDTQYF
TGTGCCAGCAGGGTGGGACTGGGCACAGATACGCAGTATTTT
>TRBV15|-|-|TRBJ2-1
CATSPRGTTYNEQFF
TGTGCCACCAGCCCTAGGGGGACTACCTACAATGAGCAGTTCTTC
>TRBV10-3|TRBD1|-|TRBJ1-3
CAIRGTGAGNTIYF
TGTGCCATCAGGGGGACAGGGGCTGGAAACACCATATATTTT
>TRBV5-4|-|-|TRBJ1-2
CASSLMAQTGKGGYTF
TGTGCCAGCAGCTTGATGGCTCAAACAGGGAAAGGAGGCTACACCTTC
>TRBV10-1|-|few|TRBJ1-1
CASNRTGNTEAFF
TGCGCCAGCAACCGTACAGGGAACACTGAAGCTTTCTTT
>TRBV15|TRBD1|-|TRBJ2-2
CATSRDRFDRAYTGELFF
TGTGCCACCAGCAGAGATAGGTTCGACAGGGCTTACACCGGGGAGCTGTTTTTT
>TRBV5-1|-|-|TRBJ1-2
CASSTGRFGYTF
TGCGCCAGCAGCACCGGACGTTTTGGCTACACCTTC
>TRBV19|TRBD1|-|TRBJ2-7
CASSSQGTGDYEQYF
TGTGCCAGTAGCTCCCAGGGTACAGGGGACTACGAGCAGTACTTC
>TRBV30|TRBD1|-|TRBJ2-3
CAWSGRRQGGADTQYF
TGTGCCTGGAGTGGTCGCAGACAGGGCGGCGCAGATACGCAGTATTTT
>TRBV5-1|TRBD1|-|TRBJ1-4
CASSLVGTANEKLFF
TGCGCCAGCAGCTTGGTCGGGACAGCAAATGAAAAACTGTTTTTT
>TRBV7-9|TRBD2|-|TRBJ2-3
CASSSWSGGMNQAQYF
TGTGCCAGCAGCTCATGGAGCGGGGGGATGAATCAGGCGCAGTATTTT
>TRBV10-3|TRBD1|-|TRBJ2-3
CAIRMGQGTDTQYF
TGTGCCATCAGGATGGGACAGGGCACAGATACGCAGTATTTT
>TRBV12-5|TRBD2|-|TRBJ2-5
CASAITTSRETQYF
TGTGCTAGTGCCATCACGACTAGCCGGGAGACCCAGTACTTC
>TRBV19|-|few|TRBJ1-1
CASSISSLKAFF
TGTGCCAGTAGTATAAGCTCTCTGAAGGCTTTCTTT
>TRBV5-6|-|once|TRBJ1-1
CASSLTGRSEAFF
TGTGCCAGCAGCTTGACAGGCCGGTCTGAAGCTTTCTTT
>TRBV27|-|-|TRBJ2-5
CASSFMETQYF
TGTGCCAGCAGTTTTATGGAGACCCAGTACTTC
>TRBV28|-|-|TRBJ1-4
CASRDGGATNEKLFF
TGTGCCAGCCGGGACGGAGGAGCAACTAATGAAAAACTGTTTTTT
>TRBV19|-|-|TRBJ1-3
CASSLEGRDTIYF
TGTGCCAGTAGTCTGGAAGGGCGAGACACCATATATTTT
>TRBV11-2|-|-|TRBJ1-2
CASSSEAAGYTF
TGTGCCAGCAGCTCCGAGGCCGCGGGGTACACCTTC
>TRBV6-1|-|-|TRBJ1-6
CASSEAGMLPHF
TGTGCCAGCAGTGAAGCGGGGATGTTGCCCCACTTT
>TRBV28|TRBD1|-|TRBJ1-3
CASSRTGGLGNTIYF
TGTGCCAGCAGTAGGACAGGGGGCCTTGGAAACACCATATATTTT
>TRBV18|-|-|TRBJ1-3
CASSPSGVSGNTIYF
TGTGCCAGCTCACCATCCGGAGTCTCTGGAAACACCATATATTTT
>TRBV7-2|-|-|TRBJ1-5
CASSFQSLLDPQHF
TGTGCCAGCAGCTTCCAGTCCTTACTAGACCCCCAGCATTTT
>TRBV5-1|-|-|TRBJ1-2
CASSESGRGHYGYTF
TGCGCCAGCAGCGAAAGCGGCAGGGGACACTATGGCTACACCTTC
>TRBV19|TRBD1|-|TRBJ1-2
CASSTTGTGLSRGYTF
TGTGCCAGTAGTACAACCGGGACAGGGTTGTCCCGAGGCTACACCTTC
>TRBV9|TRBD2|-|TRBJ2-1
CASSFGLAGGVYNEQFF
TGTGCCAGCAGCTTCGGACTAGCGGGAGGGGTTTACAATGAGCAGTTCTTC